This T cell receptor (beta chain) was sequenced in a study of cytomegalovirus exposure and HLA in healthy donors. Findings and caveats of the study: The study recorded some 160 TCR beta chains that were cytomegalovirus-associated. Trimming of TCR beta V- and J-genes showed a link, identified in a later analysis, to a missense DCLRE1C variant. Compared with the roughly 700-donor mean, an Asian-associated ancestry cluster reportedly had fewer N-insertions, according to a later analysis.

Amplification used 60 Vbeta primers and 13 Jbeta primers. Clones were read by immunoSEQ multiplex PCR, and TCRdb kept only the in-frame ones, dropping some. The sample has approximately 110,000 clones; 70% to 80% are singletons. CDR3 length: 14 residues. Trimming cost V 8 bases and J 4 bases, with 14 bases left between them. Germline V CDR1 and CDR2: SNHLY, FYNNEI. Comments on this clone: Its antigen is not identified.

This chain uses TRBV2 with TRBJ2-2, with TRBD2 as a possible D gene (5 bases). This TCR derives from a man aged 45-60 years in good health and CMV-seronegative. Input material: PBMCs. CDR3 bases: TGTGCCAGCTCGCGGGCCAAGGGCACCGGGGAGCTGTTTTTT. The encoded protein is CASSRAKGTGELFF.